The T cell receptor beta chain under discussion was sequenced for a study of cytomegalovirus exposure and HLA in healthy donors. Study-wide background: The use of the same platform for the 120 validation repertoires and the approximately 670 first-cohort repertoires was reported by a later analysis. Overall study findings and caveats: Associated with cytomegalovirus, according to the listing, were 164 TCR beta chains.

The method was immunoSEQ multiplex PCR; TCRdb's version includes in-frame clones alone and lacks a portion of them. The sample includes about 120,000 clones, around 95% of them seen just once. The CDR3 loop spans 15 amino acids. V was clipped by 0 bases and J by 7 bases, with 14 bases between them. Germline V gives CDR1 SGHRS, CDR2 YFSETQ. Remarks on this clone: As yet, its antigen is unknown.

The source material was PBMCs. The clonotype was recovered from a man between 18 and 35 years old in good health and CMV-seronegative. V gene TRBV5-1 combines with J gene TRBJ2-1; possibly TRBD1 for D (6 bases). The CDR3 here is CASSLAPGASNEQFF. The CDR3 DNA follows: TGCGCCAGCAGCTTGGCCCCAGGGGCTTCGAATGAGCAGTTCTTC.